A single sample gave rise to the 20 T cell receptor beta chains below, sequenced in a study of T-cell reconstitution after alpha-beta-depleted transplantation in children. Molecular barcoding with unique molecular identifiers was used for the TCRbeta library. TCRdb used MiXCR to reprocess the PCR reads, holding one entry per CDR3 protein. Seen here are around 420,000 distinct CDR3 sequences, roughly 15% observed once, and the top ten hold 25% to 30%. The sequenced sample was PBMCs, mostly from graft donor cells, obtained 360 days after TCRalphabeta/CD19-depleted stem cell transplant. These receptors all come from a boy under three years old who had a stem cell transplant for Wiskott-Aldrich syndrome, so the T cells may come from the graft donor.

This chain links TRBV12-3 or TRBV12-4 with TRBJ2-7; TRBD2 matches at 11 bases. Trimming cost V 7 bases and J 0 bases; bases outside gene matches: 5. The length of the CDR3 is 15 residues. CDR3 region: CASTPGLAASYEQYF. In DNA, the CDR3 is TGTGCCAGCACTCCGGGACTAGCGGCCTCCTACGAGCAGTACTTC.

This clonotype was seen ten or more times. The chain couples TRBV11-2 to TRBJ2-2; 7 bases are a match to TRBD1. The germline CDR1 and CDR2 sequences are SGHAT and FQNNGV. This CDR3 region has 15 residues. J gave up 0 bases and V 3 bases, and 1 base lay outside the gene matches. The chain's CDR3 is CASSFDRANTGELFF. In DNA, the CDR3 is TGTGCCAGCAGCTTCGACAGGGCGAACACCGGGGAGCTGTTTTTT.

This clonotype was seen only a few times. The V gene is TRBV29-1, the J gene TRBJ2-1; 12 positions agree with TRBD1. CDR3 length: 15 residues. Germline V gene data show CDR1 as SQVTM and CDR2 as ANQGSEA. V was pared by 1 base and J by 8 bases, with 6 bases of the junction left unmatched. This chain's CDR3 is CSVEGGQGAMDEQFF. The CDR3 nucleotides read TGCAGCGTTGAAGGGGGACAGGGGGCGATGGATGAGCAGTTCTTC.

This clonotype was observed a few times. The CDR3 loop is CASSLWRSSYNEQFF. In DNA form, the CDR3 reads TGTGCCAGCAGTTTATGGAGGAGTTCCTACAATGAGCAGTTCTTC. The chain has TRBV12-3 or TRBV12-4 and TRBJ2-1; D may be TRBD2 (5 bases). V was pared by 2 bases and J by 1 base, with 9 bases between. The CDR3 covers 15 residues.

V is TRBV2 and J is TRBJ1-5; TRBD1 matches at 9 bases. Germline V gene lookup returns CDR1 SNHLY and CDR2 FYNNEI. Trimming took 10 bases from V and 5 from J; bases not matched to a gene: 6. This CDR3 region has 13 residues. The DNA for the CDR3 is TGTGCCACCGCGACAGGGGGAGATCAGCCCCAGCATTTT. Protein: CATATGGDQPQHF.

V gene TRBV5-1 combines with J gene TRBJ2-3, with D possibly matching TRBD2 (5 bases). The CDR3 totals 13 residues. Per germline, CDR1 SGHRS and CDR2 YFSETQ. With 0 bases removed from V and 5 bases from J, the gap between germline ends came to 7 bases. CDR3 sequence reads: CASSLAEGDTQYF. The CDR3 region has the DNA TGCGCCAGCAGCTTGGCCGAGGGAGATACGCAGTATTTT. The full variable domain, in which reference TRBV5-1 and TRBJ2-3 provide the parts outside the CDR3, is KAGVTQTPRYLIKTRGQQVTLSCSPISGHRSVSWYQQTPGQGLQFLFEYFSETQRNKGNFPGRFSGRQFSNSRSEMNVSTLELGDSALYLCASSLAEGDTQYFGPGTRLTVL.

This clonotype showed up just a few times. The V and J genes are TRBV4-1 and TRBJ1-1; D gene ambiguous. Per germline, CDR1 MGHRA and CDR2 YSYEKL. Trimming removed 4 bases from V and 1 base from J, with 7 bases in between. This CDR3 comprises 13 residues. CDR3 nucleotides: TGCGCCAGCAGCCGTCGGGGGAACACTGAAGCTTTCTTT. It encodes CASSRRGNTEAFF.

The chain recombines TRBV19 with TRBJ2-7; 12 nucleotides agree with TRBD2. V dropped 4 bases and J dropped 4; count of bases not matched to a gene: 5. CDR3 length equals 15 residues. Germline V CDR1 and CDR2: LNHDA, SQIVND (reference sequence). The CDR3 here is CASSRTSGAGYEQYF. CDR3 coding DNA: TGTGCCAGTAGTAGGACTAGCGGGGCTGGATACGAGCAGTACTTC.

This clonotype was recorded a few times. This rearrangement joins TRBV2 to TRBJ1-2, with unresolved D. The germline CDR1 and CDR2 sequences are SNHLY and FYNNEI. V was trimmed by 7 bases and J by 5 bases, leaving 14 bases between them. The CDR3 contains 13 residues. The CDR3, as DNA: TGTGCCAGCACCCGGGTAACTCTTTATGGCTACACCTTC. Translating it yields CASTRVTLYGYTF.

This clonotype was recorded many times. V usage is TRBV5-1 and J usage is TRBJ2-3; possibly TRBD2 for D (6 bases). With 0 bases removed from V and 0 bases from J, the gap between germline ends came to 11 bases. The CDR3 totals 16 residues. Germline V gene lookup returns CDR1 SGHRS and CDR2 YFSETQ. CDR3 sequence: CASSLVPGLSTDTQYF. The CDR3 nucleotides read TGCGCCAGCAGCTTGGTGCCGGGACTTAGCACAGATACGCAGTATTTT.

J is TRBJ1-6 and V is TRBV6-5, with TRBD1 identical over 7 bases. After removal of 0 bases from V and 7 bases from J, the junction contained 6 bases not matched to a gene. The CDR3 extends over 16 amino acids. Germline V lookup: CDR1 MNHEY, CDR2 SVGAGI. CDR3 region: CASSYSTGRKNSPLHF. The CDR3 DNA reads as TGTGCCAGCAGTTACTCGACAGGGAGGAAAAATTCACCCCTCCACTTT.

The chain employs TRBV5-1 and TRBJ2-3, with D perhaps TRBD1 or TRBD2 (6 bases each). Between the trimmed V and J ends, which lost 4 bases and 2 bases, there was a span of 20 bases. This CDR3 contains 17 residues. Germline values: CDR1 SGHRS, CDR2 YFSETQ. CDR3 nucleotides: TGCGCCAGCAGCCCGACAGGAGGGACCCCGAACACAGATACGCAGTATTTT. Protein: CASSPTGGTPNTDTQYF. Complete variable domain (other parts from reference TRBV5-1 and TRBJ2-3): KAGVTQTPRYLIKTRGQQVTLSCSPISGHRSVSWYQQTPGQGLQFLFEYFSETQRNKGNFPGRFSGRQFSNSRSEMNVSTLELGDSALYLCASSPTGGTPNTDTQYFGPGTRLTVL.

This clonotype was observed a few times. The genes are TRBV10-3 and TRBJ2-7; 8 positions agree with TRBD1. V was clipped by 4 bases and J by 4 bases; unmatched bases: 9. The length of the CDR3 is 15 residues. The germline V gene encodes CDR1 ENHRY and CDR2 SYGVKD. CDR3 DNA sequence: TGTGCCATCAGTGCGACCGGGACAGGCAAGTACGAGCAGTACTTC. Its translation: CAISATGTGKYEQYF.

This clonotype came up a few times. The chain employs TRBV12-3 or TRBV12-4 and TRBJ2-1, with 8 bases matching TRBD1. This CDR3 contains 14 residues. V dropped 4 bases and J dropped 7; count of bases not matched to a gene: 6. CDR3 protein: CASSSAGGKNEQFF. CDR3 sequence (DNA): TGTGCCAGCAGTTCGGCAGGGGGCAAAAATGAGCAGTTCTTC.

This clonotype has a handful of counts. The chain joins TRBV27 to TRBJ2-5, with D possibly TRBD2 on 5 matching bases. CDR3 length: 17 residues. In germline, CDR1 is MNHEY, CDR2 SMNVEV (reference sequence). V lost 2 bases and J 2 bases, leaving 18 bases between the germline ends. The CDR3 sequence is CASSLTGIGSRQETQYF. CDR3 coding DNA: TGTGCCAGCAGTTTAACTGGAATAGGGAGTAGGCAAGAGACCCAGTACTTC.

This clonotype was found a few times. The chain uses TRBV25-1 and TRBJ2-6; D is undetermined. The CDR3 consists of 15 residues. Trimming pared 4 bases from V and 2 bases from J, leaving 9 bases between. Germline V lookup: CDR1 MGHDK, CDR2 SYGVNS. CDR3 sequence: CASSAVGPGANVLTF. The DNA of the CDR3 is TGTGCCAGCAGTGCGGTAGGGCCTGGGGCCAACGTCCTGACTTTC.

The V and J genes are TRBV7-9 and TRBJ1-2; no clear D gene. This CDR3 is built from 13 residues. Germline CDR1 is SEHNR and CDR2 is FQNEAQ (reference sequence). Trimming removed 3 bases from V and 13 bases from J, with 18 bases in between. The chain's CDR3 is CASSFGRILEPTF. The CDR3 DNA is TGTGCCAGCAGCTTCGGCAGGATCTTGGAGCCCACCTTC. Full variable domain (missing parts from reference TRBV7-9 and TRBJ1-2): DTGVSQNPRHKITKRGQNVTFRCDPISEHNRLYWYRQTLGQGPEFLTYFQNEAQLEKSRLLSDRFSAERPKGSFSTLEIQRTEQGDSAMYLCASSFGRILEPTFGSGTRLTVV.

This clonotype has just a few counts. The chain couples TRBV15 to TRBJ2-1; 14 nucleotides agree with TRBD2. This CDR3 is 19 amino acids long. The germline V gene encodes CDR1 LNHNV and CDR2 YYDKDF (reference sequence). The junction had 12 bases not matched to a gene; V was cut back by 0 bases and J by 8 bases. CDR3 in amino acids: CATSRDYIGTSGRVHEQFF. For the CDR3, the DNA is TGTGCCACCAGCAGAGATTATATAGGGACTAGCGGGAGAGTACATGAGCAGTTCTTC. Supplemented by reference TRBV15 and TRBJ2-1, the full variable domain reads DAMVIQNPRYQVTQFGKPVTLSCSQTLNHNVMYWYQQKSSQAPKLLFHYYDKDFNNEADTPDNFQSRRPNTSFCFLDIRSPGLGDTAMYLCATSRDYIGTSGRVHEQFFGPGTRLTVL.

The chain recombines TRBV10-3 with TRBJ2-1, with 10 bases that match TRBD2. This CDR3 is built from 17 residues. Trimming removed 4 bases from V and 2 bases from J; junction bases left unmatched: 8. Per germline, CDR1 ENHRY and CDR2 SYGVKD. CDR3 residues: CAISAGTSDIPYNEQFF. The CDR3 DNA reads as TGTGCCATCAGTGCTGGGACTAGCGATATCCCCTACAATGAGCAGTTCTTC.

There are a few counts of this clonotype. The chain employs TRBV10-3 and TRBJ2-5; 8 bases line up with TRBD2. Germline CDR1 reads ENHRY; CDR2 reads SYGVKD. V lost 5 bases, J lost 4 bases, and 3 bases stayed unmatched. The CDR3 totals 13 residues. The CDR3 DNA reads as TGTGCCATCAGTCCGGGACTAGGAGAGACCCAGTACTTC. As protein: CAISPGLGETQYF.